This entry lists 14 T cell receptor beta chains sequenced from one sample in a study of control samples from healthy donors and cancer patients. The repertoire was sequenced with immunoSEQ multiplex PCR; TCRdb's copy has only in-frame clones and lacks some. The table records some 56,000 clones, around 95% of them present only once. Sequenced sample: blood. These receptors were collected from a man younger than 40 in good health.

J is TRBJ1-2 and V is TRBV5-1; no definite D call. The CDR3 covers 14 residues. Germline V gene lookup returns CDR1 SGHRS and CDR2 YFSETQ. The V end was cut by 0 bases, the J end by 0 bases, with 6 bases between. This CDR3 reads CASSLGRTNYGYTF. CDR3 nucleotide sequence: TGCGCCAGCAGCTTGGGACGGACTAACTATGGCTACACCTTC.

The V gene is TRBV11-3, the J gene TRBJ2-1; 7 nucleotides match TRBD2. The germline CDR1 and CDR2 sequences are SGHNT and YENEEA. V gave up 6 bases and J gave up 7 bases; unmatched junction bases: 18. The length of the CDR3 is 17 residues. The CDR3 bases are TGTGCCAGCAGTGCCACTAATCGTTGGGAGGGCTTGAATGAGCAGTTCTTC. Translation: CASSATNRWEGLNEQFF.

About this clone itself: The junction shows a germline mismatch at one end, possibly a read error. The V call is TRBV7-9, the J call TRBJ2-1; D unclear. CDR1 SEHNR and CDR2 FQNEAQ come from the germline V gene (reference sequence). The CDR3 extends over 10 amino acids. CDR3 in DNA: TGTGCCAGCAGTCCCCCCTCAGAGCTCTTC. Translated: CASSPPSELF. The full variable domain, its missing parts supplied by reference TRBV7-9 and TRBJ2-1, is DTGVSQNPRHKITKRGQNVTFRCDPISEHNRLYWYRQTLGQGPEFLTYFQNEAQLEKSRLLSDRFSAERPKGSFSTLEIQRTEQGDSAMYLCASSPPSELFGPGTRLTVL.

The V call is TRBV3-1 (or the pseudogene TRBV3-2), the J call TRBJ2-7; D is possibly TRBD2 (5 bases). Germline-derived CDR1 and CDR2 are LGHDT and YNNKEL (reference sequence). With 0 bases removed from V and 4 bases from J, the gap between germline ends came to 13 bases. This CDR3 region has 15 residues. CDR3 bases: TGTGCCAGCAGCCAAGATGGATTCAGGACTTACGAGCAGTACTTC. The encoded protein is CASSQDGFRTYEQYF.

This sequence joins TRBV13 and TRBJ2-1; 8 bases agree with TRBD2. With V trimmed by 5 bases and J by 4 bases, 10 bases remained unmatched. This CDR3 has 16 amino acids. Germline loops: CDR1 PRHDT, CDR2 FYEKMQ (reference sequence). The CDR3 here is CASSPTPGLGYNEQFF. DNA of the CDR3: TGTGCCAGCAGCCCCACACCGGGACTAGGATACAATGAGCAGTTCTTC. The whole variable domain, remainder taken from reference TRBV13 and TRBJ2-1, is AAGVIQSPRHLIKEKRETATLKCYPIPRHDTVYWYQQGPGQDPQFLISFYEKMQSDKGSIPDRFSAQQFSDYHSELNMSSLELGDSALYFCASSPTPGLGYNEQFFGPGTRLTVL.

This chain uses TRBV15 with TRBJ2-3; 9 bases map to TRBD2. Germline V gene sequence: CDR1 LNHNV, CDR2 YYDKDF (reference sequence). Germline trimming cut 7 bases from V and 5 bases from J; bases unmatched to any gene: 10. The CDR3 length is 15 residues. The CDR3 spells CATKDGTSYGDTQYF. The CDR3 region has the DNA TGTGCCACCAAGGACGGGACTAGCTATGGAGATACGCAGTATTTT. Drawing the rest from reference TRBV15 and TRBJ2-3, the complete variable domain is DAMVIQNPRYQVTQFGKPVTLSCSQTLNHNVMYWYQQKSSQAPKLLFHYYDKDFNNEADTPDNFQSRRPNTSFCFLDIRSPGLGDTAMYLCATKDGTSYGDTQYFGPGTRLTVL.

The rearrangement joins TRBV19 to TRBJ2-1; unclear D gene. Looked up from germline, CDR1 is LNHDA and CDR2 is SQIVND (reference sequence). V gave up 3 bases and J gave up 9 bases, with 6 bases separating them. CDR3 length equals 11 residues. CDR3 loop: CASSIGSEQFF. CDR3 coding DNA: TGTGCCAGTAGTATCGGGTCTGAGCAGTTCTTC.

V usage is TRBV6-1 and J usage is TRBJ2-5; 15 nucleotides align to TRBD2. The CDR3 has 15 amino acids. Germline lookup yields CDR1 MNHNS and CDR2 SASEGT. J gave up 4 bases and V 3 bases, and 0 bases lay outside the gene matches. The CDR3: CASSEGLAGGETQYF. As DNA, the CDR3 is TGTGCCAGCAGTGAGGGACTAGCGGGAGGAGAGACCCAGTACTTC.

The chain joins TRBV5-1 to TRBJ2-5; D remains unclear. The germline gives CDR1 SGHRS, CDR2 YFSETQ. The CDR3 has 14 amino acids. The V end lost 3 bases, the J end lost 1 base, and 10 bases lay between the germline ends. The CDR3 region is CASSSRTVQETQYF. The DNA for the CDR3 is TGCGCCAGCAGCTCGAGGACGGTCCAAGAGACCCAGTACTTC.

The chain carries TRBV2 and TRBJ2-7; weak D call: TRBD2 (5 bases). The CDR3 has 14 amino acids. Trimming cost V 5 bases and J 4 bases, with 15 bases left between them. Germline V gene lookup returns CDR1 SNHLY and CDR2 FYNNEI. This CDR3 reads CASSTPSSGYEQYF. CDR3 sequence (DNA): TGTGCCAGCAGTACCCCTTCTTCGGGATACGAGCAGTACTTC. Using reference TRBV2 and TRBJ2-7 for the parts outside the CDR3, the full variable domain is EPEVTQTPSHQVTQMGQEVILRCVPISNHLYFYWYRQILGQKVEFLVSFYNNEISEKSEIFDDQFSVERPDGSNFTLKIRSTKLEDSAMYFCASSTPSSGYEQYFGPGTRLTVT.

The chain joins TRBV9 to TRBJ1-4; 8 nucleotides align to TRBD1. The CDR3 has 15 amino acids. The junction had 1 base not matched to a gene; V was cut back by 3 bases and J by 0 bases. Germline lookup yields CDR1 SGDLS and CDR2 YYNGEE. The CDR3 reads CASSAGQATNEKLFF. As DNA, the CDR3 is TGTGCCAGCAGCGCGGGACAGGCAACTAATGAAAAACTGTTTTTT.

The gene calls are TRBV20-1 and TRBJ1-5; 9 positions agree with TRBD1. Germline V gene sequence: CDR1 DFQATT, CDR2 SNEGSKA (reference sequence). With V trimmed by 3 bases and J by 2 bases, 2 bases remained unmatched. This CDR3 has 14 amino acids. CDR3 nucleotides: TGCAGTGCTAGTCGGACAGGGGGCAATCAGCCCCAGCATTTT. It is translated as CSASRTGGNQPQHF.

The chain employs TRBV5-1 and TRBJ2-3, with no clear D. Between the trimmed V and J ends, which lost 7 bases and 4 bases, there was a span of 16 bases. The CDR3 spans 14 residues. From germline, CDR1 is SGHRS and CDR2 YFSETQ. CDR3 DNA: TGCGCCAGCCGAACCAGTGTGGGGTCAGATACGCAGTATTTT. It is translated as CASRTSVGSDTQYF.

V is TRBV7-9 and J is TRBJ1-4; TRBD1 aligns across 7 bases. The germline CDR1 and CDR2 sequences are SEHNR and FQNEAQ (reference sequence). Trimming removed 5 bases from V and 4 bases from J; junction bases left unmatched: 7. The CDR3 runs to 15 residues. The CDR3 loop is CASSMRQGDNEKLFF. In nucleotides, the CDR3 is TGTGCCAGCAGCATGAGACAGGGCGATAATGAAAAACTGTTTTTT.